Shown below are 26 T cell receptor beta chains from a single sample sequenced in a study of shared clonotypes between healthy human individuals. Method: immunoSEQ multiplex PCR; TCRdb's copy keeps in-frame clones and lacks some. The sample includes roughly 500,000 clones, roughly 77% of them seen just once. The material sequenced was PBMCs. The origin of the receptors is a woman in her thirties or forties in good health. Some clones in this sample may be carry-over from other donors' samples.

This clone showed up just a few times. The V and J genes are TRBV11-2 and TRBJ2-1; 7 bases align to TRBD2. Germline V gene data show CDR1 as SGHAT and CDR2 as FQNNGV. This CDR3 is 15 amino acids long. Trimming removed 4 bases from V and 1 base from J; junction bases left unmatched: 4. The CDR3 coding sequence is TGTGCCAGCAGCTCTAAGCGGGGATCCTACAATGAGCAGTTCTTC. Its translation is CASSSKRGSYNEQFF. Full variable domain (rest looked up from reference TRBV11-2 and TRBJ2-1): EAGVAQSPRYKIIEKRQSVAFWCNPISGHATLYWYQQILGQGPKLLIQFQNNGVVDDSQLPKDRFSAERLKGVDSTLKIQPAKLEDSAVYLCASSSKRGSYNEQFFGPGTRLTVL.

This chain uses TRBV29-1 with TRBJ2-1; the match to TRBD1 covers 10 bases. The trim removed 3 bases at V and 9 bases at J, leaving 11 bases unmatched. Germline lookup yields CDR1 SQVTM and CDR2 ANQGSEA. The CDR3 covers 15 residues. CDR3: CSVDSDRGSFGEQFF. CDR3 coding DNA: TGCAGCGTTGATTCGGACAGGGGGTCGTTCGGTGAGCAGTTCTTC.

J is TRBJ2-5 and V is TRBV6-5; TRBD2 matches 11 bases. V lost 5 bases and J lost 4; bases outside the gene matches: 6. This CDR3 is 15 amino acids long. Germline V gene data show CDR1 as MNHEY and CDR2 as SVGAGI. The CDR3 protein is CASSTGLAGGETQYF. CDR3 nucleotides: TGTGCCAGCAGTACAGGGCTAGCGGGAGGAGAGACCCAGTACTTC.

The sample holds one count of this clone. The genes are TRBV28 and TRBJ2-5; 8 bases fit TRBD1. V shed 6 bases, J shed 3 bases, and the junction held 9 bases outside the gene matches. The germline CDR1 and CDR2 sequences are MDHEN and SYDVKM. CDR3 length equals 15 residues. The CDR3 loop reads CASRHRDRNKETQYF. The CDR3 region has the DNA TGTGCCAGCAGACACCGGGACAGGAATAAAGAGACCCAGTACTTC.

This sequence joins TRBV19 and TRBJ2-3, with 9 bases lining up with TRBD2. V was clipped by 2 bases and J by 3 bases; unmatched bases: 12. The CDR3 is 18 residues long. Germline CDR1 LNHDA, CDR2 SQIVND (reference sequence). CDR3 sequence reads: CASSIRAGGSGRTDTQYF. For the CDR3, the DNA is TGTGCCAGTAGTATAAGGGCAGGGGGTAGCGGGAGAACAGATACGCAGTATTTT.

The chain carries TRBV7-3 and TRBJ2-3; 12 bases are shared with TRBD2. Germline CDR1 SGHTA, CDR2 FQGTGA. The CDR3 is 15 residues long. V lost 4 bases, J lost 6 bases, and 5 bases stayed unmatched. Here the CDR3 reads CASSSSSGRGDTQYF. The DNA for the CDR3 is TGTGCCAGCAGCTCCTCTAGCGGGAGGGGTGATACGCAGTATTTT. The whole variable domain, remainder taken from reference TRBV7-3 and TRBJ2-3, is GAGVSQTPSNKVTEKGKYVELRCDPISGHTALYWYRQSLGQGPEFLIYFQGTGAADDSGLPNDRFFAVRPEGSVSTLKIQRTERGDSAVYLCASSSSSGRGDTQYFGPGTRLTVL.

The V and J genes are TRBV27 and TRBJ2-2, with a possible D match to TRBD2 (6 bases). V lost 5 bases and J 2 bases, leaving 12 bases between the germline ends. Germline CDR1 MNHEY, CDR2 SMNVEV (reference sequence). The CDR3 spans 15 residues. The CDR3 spells CASSRSGLNTGELFF. The CDR3 region has the DNA TGTGCCAGCAGTCGGAGCGGGCTTAACACCGGGGAGCTGTTTTTT.

This sequence joins TRBV5-4 and TRBJ2-7; tentatively, D is TRBD1 or TRBD2 (6 bases each). The germline V gene has CDR1 SGHNT and CDR2 YYREEE (reference sequence). Trimming took 3 bases from V and 3 from J, leaving 16 bases between them. The CDR3 consists of 15 residues. CDR3 bases: TGTGCCAGCAGCTCCGGGGGCAGTATGAACTACGAGCAGTACTTC. It codes for CASSSGGSMNYEQYF.

This rearrangement joins TRBV2 to TRBJ2-7, with 7 bases identical to TRBD2. The CDR3 has 12 residues. Germline trimming cut 5 bases from V and 5 bases from J; bases unmatched to any gene: 3. Germline V lookup: CDR1 SNHLY, CDR2 FYNNEI. The CDR3 DNA sequence: TGTGCCAGCAGTCTTAGCGGGCACGAGCAGTACTTC. This translates into CASSLSGHEQYF.

J is TRBJ2-1 and V is TRBV14; 10 positions agree with TRBD2. CDR1 SGHDN and CDR2 FVKESK come from the germline V gene. The ends lost 2 bases at V and 5 bases at J; junction bases unmatched: 6. This CDR3 is built from 16 residues. The CDR3 spells CASSQYTGTSDNEQFF. The DNA of the CDR3 is TGTGCCAGCAGCCAATACACCGGGACTAGCGACAATGAGCAGTTCTTC.

The chain recombines TRBV5-4 with TRBJ1-2; 9 bases align to TRBD1. V lost 4 bases to trimming and J lost 4 bases; unmatched junction nucleotides: 8. Germline values: CDR1 SGHNT, CDR2 YYREEE (reference sequence). This CDR3 has 15 amino acids. This chain's CDR3 is CASSPKAGQGYGYTF. For the CDR3, the DNA is TGTGCCAGCAGCCCTAAGGCGGGACAGGGCTATGGCTACACCTTC.

The rearrangement joins TRBV5-6 to TRBJ2-3; D remains unclear. V lost 1 base to trimming and J lost 3 bases, with 12 bases between them. Germline assignment: CDR1 SGHDT and CDR2 YYEEEE. The CDR3 runs to 15 residues. The CDR3 loop is CASSLWVSRTDTQYF. DNA for the CDR3: TGTGCCAGCAGCTTGTGGGTCTCGCGGACAGATACGCAGTATTTT.

Written as DNA, the CDR3 is TGTGCCAGTAGTTCTAGAGCGGGACAGGGCTACGAGCAGTACTTC. This gives the protein CASSSRAGQGYEQYF. The chain carries TRBV19 and TRBJ2-7; the match to TRBD1 covers 9 bases. The CDR3 runs 15 residues. The junction had 8 bases not matched to a gene; V was cut back by 5 bases and J by 3 bases. Germline assignment: CDR1 LNHDA and CDR2 SQIVND (reference sequence).

This clone showed up just once. The rearrangement joins TRBV5-1 to TRBJ2-7; unclear D gene. Germline loops: CDR1 SGHRS, CDR2 YFSETQ. This CDR3 spans 14 amino acids. Between the trimmed V and J ends, which lost 0 bases and 5 bases, there was a span of 12 bases. The CDR3 reads CASSLGQDADEQYF. CDR3 nucleotide sequence: TGCGCCAGCAGCTTGGGGCAGGACGCTGACGAGCAGTACTTC.

The V call is TRBV28, the J call TRBJ2-7; D unresolved. This CDR3 has 12 residues. CDR1 and CDR2 (germline): MDHEN, SYDVKM. V shed 2 bases and J shed 3 bases, with 5 bases lying between them. The CDR3 reads CASSLHNYEQYF. The CDR3 DNA reads as TGTGCCAGCAGTTTACACAACTACGAGCAGTACTTC. Full variable domain (rest looked up from reference TRBV28 and TRBJ2-7): DVKVTQSSRYLVKRTGEKVFLECVQDMDHENMFWYRQDPGLGLRLIYFSYDVKMKEKGDIPEGYSVSREKKERFSLILESASTNQTSMYLCASSLHNYEQYFGPGTRLTVT.

V is TRBV14 and J is TRBJ2-5; a weak D match, TRBD2 (6 bases). V lost 2 bases and J 4 bases, leaving 11 bases between the germline ends. The CDR3 sequence is 14 residues long. Germline CDR1 and CDR2: SGHDN and FVKESK. As DNA, the CDR3 is TGTGCCAGCAGCCAACGGGGGTTCGGAGAGACCCAGTACTTC. Its translation: CASSQRGFGETQYF.

The J gene is TRBJ2-5, the V gene TRBV30, with a possible D match to TRBD1 (8 bases). Germline values: CDR1 GTSNPN, CDR2 SVGIG (reference sequence). V lost 3 bases and J lost 11, with 22 bases in between. The CDR3 runs 14 residues. The CDR3 protein is CAWSRQGAGREQYF. CDR3 DNA sequence: TGTGCCTGGAGCCGGCAGGGGGCGGGGAGGGAGCAGTACTTC.

This clone was picked up one time. The V and J genes are TRBV19 and TRBJ1-5; 9 nucleotides align to TRBD1. The CDR3 covers 15 residues. CDR1 and CDR2 (germline): LNHDA, SQIVND (reference sequence). J was trimmed by 3 bases and V by 6 bases; bases with no gene match: 6. The CDR3 DNA reads as TGTGCCAGTAGACCCGGGGACAGGGTCAATCAGCCCCAGCATTTT. Translating it yields CASRPGDRVNQPQHF.

The chain is built from TRBV28 and TRBJ2-2; 8 bases map to TRBD1. Germline V gene sequence: CDR1 MDHEN, CDR2 SYDVKM. V was clipped by 5 bases and J by 6 bases; unmatched bases: 8. This CDR3 contains 15 residues. The CDR3 loop is CASSETDREAGELFF. CDR3 nucleotides: TGTGCCAGCAGTGAGACGGACAGGGAAGCCGGGGAGCTGTTTTTT.

As for this clone: This CDR3 is also generated by other DNA sequences in the sample. The CDR3 bases are TGCAGTGCTAGAGCCTTCGAGACCCAGTACTTC. Encoded protein: CSARAFETQYF. The chain recombines TRBV20-1 with TRBJ2-5; unclear D gene. The CDR3 is 11 residues long. Germline assignment: CDR1 DFQATT and CDR2 SNEGSKA (reference sequence). V lost 1 base and J lost 5, with 5 bases in between.

The rearrangement joins TRBV9 to TRBJ2-5; unclear D gene. This CDR3 has 17 residues. The ends were cut back, 0 bases at V and 4 bases at J, with 19 bases in the middle. The germline gives CDR1 SGDLS, CDR2 YYNGEE. CDR3 protein: CASSVAVTPSEAETQYF. The CDR3 DNA is TGTGCCAGCAGCGTAGCCGTGACCCCCTCAGAGGCAGAGACCCAGTACTTC.

J is TRBJ2-6 and V is TRBV14; the D gene is possibly TRBD1 (5 bases). Germline V lookup: CDR1 SGHDN, CDR2 FVKESK. V lost 6 bases, J lost 0 bases, and 6 bases lay in between. The CDR3 runs to 14 residues. DNA of the CDR3: TGTGCCAGCAGGGGGCGCTCTGGGGCCAACGTCCTGACTTTC. It yields the protein CASRGRSGANVLTF.

This rearrangement joins TRBV19 to TRBJ1-2; D is undetermined. Per the germline V gene, CDR1 is LNHDA and CDR2 is SQIVND (reference sequence). With 2 bases removed from V and 6 bases from J, the gap between germline ends came to 19 bases. The CDR3 has 16 residues. CDR3: CASSIMVDPTRDGYTF. In nucleotides, the CDR3 is TGTGCCAGTAGTATAATGGTGGACCCGACCCGAGATGGCTACACCTTC.

The CDR3 protein is CASSLVGGYEQYF. Here the CDR3 DNA reads TGTGCCAGCAGCCTTGTGGGGGGCTACGAGCAGTACTTC. V is TRBV6-1 and J is TRBJ2-5; perhaps TRBD2 as D (6 bases). The DNA matches TRBJ2-7 better at its end, which makes the J call doubtful. The CDR3 length is 13 residues. CDR1 is MNHNS and CDR2 is SASEGT in the germline V gene.

The chain carries TRBV11-2 and TRBJ1-3; D perhaps matches TRBD1 (6 bases). The CDR3 spans 16 residues. V lost 7 bases and J lost 2, with 18 bases in between. Germline V gene sequence: CDR1 SGHAT, CDR2 FQNNGV. CDR3 region: CASTRLTGTTGNTIYF. The CDR3 DNA follows: TGTGCCAGCACCCGTCTAACCGGGACAACTGGAAACACCATATATTTT.

Only a few counts were recorded for this clone. J is TRBJ1-1 and V is TRBV27; D not resolved. The CDR3 length is 17 residues. The V and J ends lost 6 bases and 10 bases respectively, with 30 bases between them. CDR1 and CDR2 from the germline V gene are MNHEY and SMNVEV (reference sequence). This CDR3 reads CASSSFVRSRREVGAFF. CDR3 DNA: TGTGCCAGCAGCTCTTTCGTTCGGAGTCGCCGAGAAGTTGGAGCTTTCTTT.